This TCR beta chain was observed in a study of CD8 T cells in ankylosing spondylitis (dated by TCRdb to the late 2010s). In the study overall: The study set out to find disease-linked TCR variants by profiling T cell receptor beta repertoires in ankylosing spondylitis patients and healthy donors. Peripheral blood was sampled, and synovial fluid was additionally collected from ankylosing spondylitis patients. The full study cohort was made up of approximately 24 ankylosing spondylitis patients and more than 90 healthy donors.

The germline ends are 7 bases apart after V is trimmed by 4 bases and J by 2 bases. Measured from the cysteine to the phenylalanine, the CDR3 is 13 residues long. The read is trimmed to its CDR3 DNA, 39 bases read in frame from base 1. CDR1 and CDR2, looked up from the germline V gene, are KGHSH and LQKENI. Study-wide findings and limitations: Some motif variants had previously been reported in the synovial fluid and blood of reactive arthritis patients, which suggests shared mechanisms of disease initiation. According to the report, matched synovial fluid samples from ankylosing spondylitis patients were significantly enriched for the disease-linked clones. The disease-linked clones showed a CD8+ phenotype and occurred at relatively low frequencies in peripheral blood. A TCR beta motif of fewer than 10 highly homologous amino acid variants appeared characteristic of blood from ankylosing spondylitis patients.

The run used an Illumina HiSeq 2500. TCR beta libraries were prepared by quantitative 5'-RACE with molecular barcodes. On the authors' methods: A new computational method, built on a probabilistic model of VDJ rearrangement, was used to identify disease-linked TCR variants. Through fastp at Q25 and MiXCR, TCRdb rebuilt clones from the public reads, retaining in-frame beta chains. Rows merge per CDR3 protein into single entries with the most common DNA and genes. The V and J calls come from TCRdb's annotation, not from the publication. The sample table contains 250,000 to 350,000 distinct CDR3 sequences; only one count was recorded for around 21% of them. The ten most abundant clones make up 3.5% to 4.5% of the sample. In regard to this clonotype: The antigen this receptor binds is unknown. No base-level quality is on record; no much larger clone is a single base apart.

The receptor chain draws on TRBV18 and TRBJ2-3; the D gene remains uncertain. This sequence originates from a female donor with ankylosing spondylitis or in good health (not recorded which). Sequencing was carried out using blood, either unsorted or a sorted T cell fraction (not recorded which). The bases are TGTGCCAGCTCACTACAGACCACAGATACGCAGTATTTT. It specifies CASSLQTTDTQYF. When the CDR3 is completed using the reference TRBV18 and TRBJ2-3 genes on either side, the full variable domain is NAGVMQNPRHLVRRRGQEARLRCSPMKGHSHVYWYRQLPEEGLKFMVYLQKENIIDESGMPKERFSAEFPKEGPSILRIQQVVRGDSAAYFCASSLQTTDTQYFGPGTRLTVL.